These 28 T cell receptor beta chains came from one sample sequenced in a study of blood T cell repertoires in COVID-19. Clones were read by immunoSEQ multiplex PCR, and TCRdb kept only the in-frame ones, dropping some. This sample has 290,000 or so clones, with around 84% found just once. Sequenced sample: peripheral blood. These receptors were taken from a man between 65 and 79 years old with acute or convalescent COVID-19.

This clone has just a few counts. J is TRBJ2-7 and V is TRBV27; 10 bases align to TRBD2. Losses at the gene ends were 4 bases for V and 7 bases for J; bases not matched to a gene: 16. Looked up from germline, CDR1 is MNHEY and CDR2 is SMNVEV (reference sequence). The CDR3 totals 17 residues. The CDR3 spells CASSSNPLASGGGEQYF. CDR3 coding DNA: TGTGCCAGCAGTTCTAACCCCCTGGCTAGCGGGGGAGGGGAGCAGTACTTC.

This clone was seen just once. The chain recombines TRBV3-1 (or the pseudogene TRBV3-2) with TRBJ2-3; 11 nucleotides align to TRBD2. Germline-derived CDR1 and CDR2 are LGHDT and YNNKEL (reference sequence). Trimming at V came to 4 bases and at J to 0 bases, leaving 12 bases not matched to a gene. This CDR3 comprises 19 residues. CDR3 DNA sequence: TGTGCCAGCAGCCCGAGACTAGCGGGGAGCAAAATTAGCACAGATACGCAGTATTTT. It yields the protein CASSPRLAGSKISTDTQYF.

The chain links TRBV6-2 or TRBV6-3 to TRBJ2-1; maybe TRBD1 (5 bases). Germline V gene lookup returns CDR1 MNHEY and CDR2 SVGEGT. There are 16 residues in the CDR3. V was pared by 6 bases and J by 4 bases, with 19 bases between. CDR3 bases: TGTGCCAGCAGCACCGAAACCCGACAGCCTTACAATGAGCAGTTCTTC. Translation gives CASSTETRQPYNEQFF.

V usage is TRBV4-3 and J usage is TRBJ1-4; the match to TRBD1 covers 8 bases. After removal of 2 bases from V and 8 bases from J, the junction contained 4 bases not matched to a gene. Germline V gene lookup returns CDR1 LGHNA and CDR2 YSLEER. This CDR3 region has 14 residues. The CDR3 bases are TGCGCCAGCAGCCAAACGACAGGGGTCGAAAAACTGTTTTTT. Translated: CASSQTTGVEKLFF.

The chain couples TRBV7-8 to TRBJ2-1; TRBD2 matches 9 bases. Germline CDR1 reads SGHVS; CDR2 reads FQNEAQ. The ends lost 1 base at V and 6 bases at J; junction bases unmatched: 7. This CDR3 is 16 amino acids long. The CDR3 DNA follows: TGTGCCAGCAGCTTAGTCGGCGGGGGGGCCTTCAATGAGCAGTTCTTC. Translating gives CASSLVGGGAFNEQFF.

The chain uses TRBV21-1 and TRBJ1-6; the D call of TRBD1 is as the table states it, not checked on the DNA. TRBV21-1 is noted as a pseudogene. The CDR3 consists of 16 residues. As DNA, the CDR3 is TGTGCCAGCACCGACCGGGACAGGGATATTGGTTCACCCCTCCACTTT. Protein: CASTDRDRDIGSPLHF.

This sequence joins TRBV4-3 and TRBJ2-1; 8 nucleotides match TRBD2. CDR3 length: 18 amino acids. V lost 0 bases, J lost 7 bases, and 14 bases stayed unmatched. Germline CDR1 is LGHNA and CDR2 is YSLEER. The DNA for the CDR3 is TGCGCCAGCAGCCAAGAGCCACCTGCGGGAGGACGAAGGAATGAGCAGTTCTTC. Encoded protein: CASSQEPPAGGRRNEQFF.

CDR3 DNA sequence: TGTGCCACCAGTGATTTGAGCATGACAGATACGCAGTATTTT. This encodes CATSDLSMTDTQYF. V is TRBV24-1 and J is TRBJ2-3; D uncertain. V was shortened by 0 bases and J by 3 bases, with 6 bases between the two germline ends. The CDR3 contains 14 residues. Germline V lookup: CDR1 KGHDR, CDR2 SFDVKD.

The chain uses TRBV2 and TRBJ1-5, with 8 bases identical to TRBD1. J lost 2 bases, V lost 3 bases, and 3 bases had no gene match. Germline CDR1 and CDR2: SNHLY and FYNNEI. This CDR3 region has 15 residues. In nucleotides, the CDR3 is TGTGCCAGCAGTGACAGGGGGCTGGGCAATCAGCCCCAGCATTTT. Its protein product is CASSDRGLGNQPQHF. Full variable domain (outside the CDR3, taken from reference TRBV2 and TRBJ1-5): EPEVTQTPSHQVTQMGQEVILRCVPISNHLYFYWYRQILGQKVEFLVSFYNNEISEKSEIFDDQFSVERPDGSNFTLKIRSTKLEDSAMYFCASSDRGLGNQPQHFGDGTRLSIL.

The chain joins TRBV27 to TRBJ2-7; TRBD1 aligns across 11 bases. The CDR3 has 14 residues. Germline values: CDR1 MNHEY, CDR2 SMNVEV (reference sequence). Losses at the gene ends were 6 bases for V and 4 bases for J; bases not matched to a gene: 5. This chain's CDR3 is CASRRTGGVYEQYF. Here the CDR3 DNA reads TGTGCCAGCAGGCGGACAGGGGGCGTTTACGAGCAGTACTTC.

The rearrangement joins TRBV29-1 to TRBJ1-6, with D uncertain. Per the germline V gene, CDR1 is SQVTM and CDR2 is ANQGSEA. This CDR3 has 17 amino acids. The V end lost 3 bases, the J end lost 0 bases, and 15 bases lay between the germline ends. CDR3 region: CSVDYRHGVSYNSPLHF. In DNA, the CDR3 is TGCAGCGTTGATTATCGACACGGGGTCTCCTATAATTCACCCCTCCACTTT.

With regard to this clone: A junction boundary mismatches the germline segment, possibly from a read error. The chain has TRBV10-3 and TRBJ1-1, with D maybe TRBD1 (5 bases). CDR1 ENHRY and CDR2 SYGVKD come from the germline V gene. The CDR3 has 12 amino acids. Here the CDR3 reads CAISEPGTGAFF. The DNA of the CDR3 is TGTGCCATCAGTGAGCCAGGGACTGGAGCTTTCTTT.

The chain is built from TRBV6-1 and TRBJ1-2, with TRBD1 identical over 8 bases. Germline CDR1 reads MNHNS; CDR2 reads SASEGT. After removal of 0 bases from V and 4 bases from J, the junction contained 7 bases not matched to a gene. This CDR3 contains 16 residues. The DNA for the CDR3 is TGTGCCAGCAGTGAAGCGTCCGGACAGGGTATCTATGGCTACACCTTC. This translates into CASSEASGQGIYGYTF.

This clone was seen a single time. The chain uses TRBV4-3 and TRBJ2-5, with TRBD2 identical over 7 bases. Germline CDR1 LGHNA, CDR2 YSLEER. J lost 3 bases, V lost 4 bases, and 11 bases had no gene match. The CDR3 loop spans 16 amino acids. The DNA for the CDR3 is TGCGCCAGCAGCCCTGGGGGGGGAGGGGATGAAGAGACCCAGTACTTC. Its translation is CASSPGGGGDEETQYF.

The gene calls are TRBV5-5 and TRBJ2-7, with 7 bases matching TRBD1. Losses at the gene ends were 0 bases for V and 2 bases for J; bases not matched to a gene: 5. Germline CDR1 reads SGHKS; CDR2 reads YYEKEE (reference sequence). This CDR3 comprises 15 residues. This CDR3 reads CASSLGRQGAYEQYF. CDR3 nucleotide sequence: TGTGCCAGCAGCTTGGGTAGGCAGGGGGCCTACGAGCAGTACTTC.

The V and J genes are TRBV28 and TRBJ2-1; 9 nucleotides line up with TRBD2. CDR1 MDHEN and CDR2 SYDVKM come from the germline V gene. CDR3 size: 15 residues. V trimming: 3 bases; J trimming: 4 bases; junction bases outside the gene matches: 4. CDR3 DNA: TGTGCCAGCAGTTTCCCTAGCGGGAATTACAATGAGCAGTTCTTC. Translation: CASSFPSGNYNEQFF.

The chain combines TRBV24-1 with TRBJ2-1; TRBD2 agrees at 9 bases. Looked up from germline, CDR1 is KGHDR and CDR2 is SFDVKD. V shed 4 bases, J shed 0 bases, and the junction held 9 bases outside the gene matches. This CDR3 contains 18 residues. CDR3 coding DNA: TGTGCCACCAGTGAGTGGGCTAGCGGGGAGAGCTCCTACAATGAGCAGTTCTTC. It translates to CATSEWASGESSYNEQFF.

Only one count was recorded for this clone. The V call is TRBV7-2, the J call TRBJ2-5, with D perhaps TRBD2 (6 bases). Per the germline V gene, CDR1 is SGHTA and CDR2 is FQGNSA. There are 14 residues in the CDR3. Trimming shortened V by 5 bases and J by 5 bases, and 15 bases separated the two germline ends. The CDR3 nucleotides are TGTGCCAGCAGCCCTGGACTACCTCGGGAGACCCAGTACTTC. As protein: CASSPGLPRETQYF.

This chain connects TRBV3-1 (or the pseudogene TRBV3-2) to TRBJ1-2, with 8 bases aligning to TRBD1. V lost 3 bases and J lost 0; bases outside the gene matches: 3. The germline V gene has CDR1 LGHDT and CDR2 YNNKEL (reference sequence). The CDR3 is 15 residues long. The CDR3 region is CASSHRDRPNYGYTF. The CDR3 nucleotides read TGTGCCAGCAGCCATAGGGACAGGCCTAACTATGGCTACACCTTC.

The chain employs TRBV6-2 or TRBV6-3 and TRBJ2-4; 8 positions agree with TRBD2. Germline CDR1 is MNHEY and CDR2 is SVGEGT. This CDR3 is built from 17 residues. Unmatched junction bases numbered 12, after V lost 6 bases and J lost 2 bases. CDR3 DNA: TGTGCCAGCAGCCCCCCGGGGGGGTTTTCTACCAAAAACATTCAGTACTTC. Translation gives CASSPPGGFSTKNIQYF.

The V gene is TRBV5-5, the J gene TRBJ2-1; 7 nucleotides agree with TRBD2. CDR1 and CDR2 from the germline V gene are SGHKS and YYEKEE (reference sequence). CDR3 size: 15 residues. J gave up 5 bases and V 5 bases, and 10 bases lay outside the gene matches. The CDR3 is CASRRHGGSDNEQFF. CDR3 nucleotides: TGTGCCAGCAGGAGGCATGGCGGGAGCGACAATGAGCAGTTCTTC.

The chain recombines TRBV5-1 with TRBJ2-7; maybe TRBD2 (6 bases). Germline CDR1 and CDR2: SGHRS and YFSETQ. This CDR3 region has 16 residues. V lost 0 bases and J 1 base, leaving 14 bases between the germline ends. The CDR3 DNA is TGCGCCAGCAGCTTGGGGGGGACTGGCGGATCCTACGAGCAGTACTTC. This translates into CASSLGGTGGSYEQYF.

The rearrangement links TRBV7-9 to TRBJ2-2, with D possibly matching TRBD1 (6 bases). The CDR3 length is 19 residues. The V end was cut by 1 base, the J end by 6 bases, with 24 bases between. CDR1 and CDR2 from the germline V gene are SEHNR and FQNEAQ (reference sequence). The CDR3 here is CASSLEDTGHPAGAGELFF. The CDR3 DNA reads TGTGCCAGCAGCTTAGAGGATACGGGACATCCCGCAGGGGCCGGGGAGCTGTTTTTT.

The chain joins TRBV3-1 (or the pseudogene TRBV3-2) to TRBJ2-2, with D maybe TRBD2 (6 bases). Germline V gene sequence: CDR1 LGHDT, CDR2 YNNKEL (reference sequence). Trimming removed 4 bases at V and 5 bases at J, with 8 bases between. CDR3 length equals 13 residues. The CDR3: CASSLGTTGELFF. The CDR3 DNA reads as TGTGCCAGCAGCCTTGGGACTACCGGGGAGCTGTTTTTT.

The CDR3 DNA reads as TGTGCCAGCAGCTCGGGGGGACTAGCGGGAGGACAGCCAGATACGCAGTATTTT. Protein sequence: CASSSGGLAGGQPDTQYF. The V call is TRBV5-4, the J call TRBJ2-3; TRBD2 matches 15 bases. V shed 3 bases and J 4 bases; nucleotides not matched to a gene: 9. CDR1 and CDR2 (germline): SGHNT, YYREEE (reference sequence). This CDR3 is built from 18 residues.

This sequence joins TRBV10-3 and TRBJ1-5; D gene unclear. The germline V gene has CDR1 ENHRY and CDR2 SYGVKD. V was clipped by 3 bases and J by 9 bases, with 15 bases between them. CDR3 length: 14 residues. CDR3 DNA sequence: TGTGCCATCAGTGATGAGGGTAGCCGGGGGCCCCAGCATTTT. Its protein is CAISDEGSRGPQHF.

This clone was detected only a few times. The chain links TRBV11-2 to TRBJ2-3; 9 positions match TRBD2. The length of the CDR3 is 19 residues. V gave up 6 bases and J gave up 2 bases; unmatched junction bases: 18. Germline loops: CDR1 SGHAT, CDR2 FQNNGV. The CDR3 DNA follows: TGTGCCAGCAGGAGAAAGGGGCATATAGCGGGAGCGACCACAGATACGCAGTATTTT. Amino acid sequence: CASRRKGHIAGATTDTQYF.

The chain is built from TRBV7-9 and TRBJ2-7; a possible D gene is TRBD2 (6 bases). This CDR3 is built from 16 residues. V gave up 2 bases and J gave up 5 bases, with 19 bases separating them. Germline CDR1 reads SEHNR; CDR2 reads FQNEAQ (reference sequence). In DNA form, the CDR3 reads TGTGCCAGCAGCTTACGCCGCGGGACTGTCCTCGACGAGCAGTACTTC. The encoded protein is CASSLRRGTVLDEQYF.